These 15 T cell receptor beta chains originate from one sample sequenced in a study of cytomegalovirus exposure and HLA in healthy donors. It was with 60 Vbeta and 13 Jbeta primers that the PCR ran. Assay: immunoSEQ multiplex PCR; the TCRdb copy retains only in-frame clones and omits some. The repertoire holds under 250,000 clones, with around four fifths as singletons. The sequencing input was PBMCs. Every receptor here comes from a woman aged 45 to 65 in good health and CMV-seropositive.

J is TRBJ1-2 and V is TRBV29-1; TRBD1 matches 8 bases. CDR3 size: 14 residues. Germline V CDR1 and CDR2: SQVTM, ANQGSEA. Trimming at V came to 7 bases and at J to 2 bases, leaving 9 bases not matched to a gene. CDR3 nucleotide sequence: TGCAGCGCCCAGGGGACAGGACCGAACTATGGCTACACCTTC. Its protein product is CSAQGTGPNYGYTF.

V is TRBV28 and J is TRBJ1-1; D not certain. Germline values: CDR1 MDHEN, CDR2 SYDVKM. The V end was cut by 5 bases, the J end by 1 base, with 5 bases between. The CDR3 is made up of 12 amino acids. The CDR3 nucleotides read TGTGCCAGCAGTACTGGGAACACTGAAGCTTTCTTT. It translates to CASSTGNTEAFF. The full variable domain, completed using reference TRBV28 and TRBJ1-1, is DVKVTQSSRYLVKRTGEKVFLECVQDMDHENMFWYRQDPGLGLRLIYFSYDVKMKEKGDIPEGYSVSREKKERFSLILESASTNQTSMYLCASSTGNTEAFFGQGTRLTVV.

This rearrangement joins TRBV2 to TRBJ2-7; 9 bases map to TRBD2. With V trimmed by 0 bases and J by 2 bases, 5 bases remained unmatched. From germline, CDR1 is SNHLY and CDR2 FYNNEI. The CDR3 is 16 residues long. CDR3 loop: CASSEALSGGTYEQYF. DNA for the CDR3: TGTGCCAGCAGTGAAGCGCTAAGCGGGGGGACCTACGAGCAGTACTTC.

The sample holds a few counts of this clone. CDR3 sequence: CASQKHGNEKLFF. For the CDR3, the DNA is TGTGCCAGCCAAAAGCACGGTAATGAAAAACTGTTTTTT. The V and J genes are TRBV6-5 and TRBJ1-4, with no clear D. There are 13 residues in the CDR3. The ends were cut back, 8 bases at V and 4 bases at J, with 11 bases in the middle. Germline loops: CDR1 MNHEY, CDR2 SVGAGI.

The CDR3, as DNA: TGTGCCAGCAGCTTTGGGACTGCTAGCACAGATACGCAGTATTTT. Translating gives CASSFGTASTDTQYF. The V call is TRBV7-2, the J call TRBJ2-3; possible D gene TRBD2, 6 bases. Per germline, CDR1 SGHTA and CDR2 FQGNSA. The germline V and J ends were trimmed by 3 bases and 0 bases, with 10 bases remaining between them. The CDR3 runs to 15 residues.

The chain combines TRBV7-9 with TRBJ1-5; D call uncertain. The ends were cut back, 5 bases at V and 7 bases at J, with 9 bases in the middle. There are 12 residues in the CDR3. Germline CDR1 SEHNR, CDR2 FQNEAQ (reference sequence). The CDR3 loop is CASSPPGQPQHF. CDR3 nucleotides: TGTGCCAGCAGCCCCCCGGGGCAGCCCCAGCATTTT.

CDR3 nucleotides: TGTGCCAGCAGTTTAAGTTCGGATCGACAGGGGTCGTTCTTC. Residues: CASSLSSDRQGSFF. The rearrangement uses TRBV27 and TRBJ2-1; the match to TRBD1 covers 8 bases. The germline CDR1 and CDR2 sequences are MNHEY and SMNVEV (reference sequence). The J segment lost 15 bases and the V segment lost 2 bases, leaving 12 bases of the junction unmatched. The CDR3 length is 14 residues.

V and J are TRBV6-5 and TRBJ2-2; D might be TRBD2 (5 bases). CDR3 size: 16 residues. Germline CDR1 and CDR2: MNHEY and SVGAGI. Deletions cut 4 bases from V and 5 bases from J, with 17 bases between. The DNA for the CDR3 is TGTGCCAGCAGTTTTTCCCCGACGGGAAGAACCGGGGAGCTGTTTTTT. Translating it yields CASSFSPTGRTGELFF.

The genes are TRBV6-1 and TRBJ1-2; 7 bases agree with TRBD1. The junction had 4 bases not matched to a gene; V was cut back by 3 bases and J by 3 bases. Germline CDR1 reads MNHNS; CDR2 reads SASEGT. This CDR3 is 14 amino acids long. This CDR3 is CASSELTGDYGYTF. The CDR3, as DNA: TGTGCCAGCAGTGAGCTCACAGGGGACTATGGCTACACCTTC.

J is TRBJ2-3 and V is TRBV27; D might be TRBD1 (6 bases). The CDR3 length is 16 residues. The V end lost 4 bases, the J end lost 6 bases, and 20 bases lay between the germline ends. The germline CDR1 and CDR2 sequences are MNHEY and SMNVEV (reference sequence). CDR3 DNA: TGTGCCAGCAGTTCTATCCGGACAGAGGGAACCGATACGCAGTATTTT. Encoded protein: CASSSIRTEGTDTQYF.

J is TRBJ2-2 and V is TRBV7-9; D might be TRBD2 (5 bases). Germline CDR1 SEHNR, CDR2 FQNEAQ (reference sequence). The CDR3 is made up of 14 amino acids. V was pared by 0 bases and J by 5 bases, with 7 bases between. The CDR3 spells CASSLARDTGELFF. The CDR3 DNA reads TGTGCCAGCAGCTTAGCTCGGGATACCGGGGAGCTGTTTTTT. The whole variable domain, filled in from reference TRBV7-9 and TRBJ2-2, reads DTGVSQNPRHKITKRGQNVTFRCDPISEHNRLYWYRQTLGQGPEFLTYFQNEAQLEKSRLLSDRFSAERPKGSFSTLEIQRTEQGDSAMYLCASSLARDTGELFFGEGSRLTVL.

V and J are TRBV27 and TRBJ1-1; 8 nucleotides line up with TRBD1. V was clipped by 6 bases and J by 2 bases; unmatched bases: 20. The germline V gene has CDR1 MNHEY and CDR2 SMNVEV (reference sequence). This CDR3 is built from 19 residues. CDR3 nucleotides: TGTGCCAGCAGGACGGTCACACTCAGGGGGCCCCGTATTAACACTGAAGCTTTCTTT. Protein product: CASRTVTLRGPRINTEAFF.

The chain uses TRBV7-3 and TRBJ2-1, with D unresolved. Germline V gene data show CDR1 as SGHTA and CDR2 as FQGTGA. CDR3 length: 13 residues. V was cut by 1 base and J by 8 bases, with 9 bases left in between. The CDR3 loop reads CASSLMPEDEQFF. The CDR3 bases are TGTGCCAGCAGCTTAATGCCAGAAGATGAGCAGTTCTTC.

This chain uses TRBV19 with TRBJ1-2; D is perhaps TRBD1 (6 bases). The CDR3 consists of 15 residues. The V gene's germline CDR1 is LNHDA and CDR2 SQIVND (reference sequence). Trimming cost V 5 bases and J 7 bases, with 20 bases left between them. CDR3 sequence: CASSPPGGQESGYTF. In DNA form, the CDR3 reads TGTGCCAGTAGTCCCCCGGGGGGACAAGAAAGTGGCTACACCTTC.

V gene TRBV10-3 combines with J gene TRBJ2-7, with TRBD2 identical over 7 bases. The V gene's germline CDR1 is ENHRY and CDR2 SYGVKD. CDR3 length: 13 amino acids. The V segment lost 6 bases and the J segment 0 bases; nucleotides outside the gene matches: 2. The CDR3 sequence: CAISWTSSYEQYF. CDR3 nucleotides: TGTGCCATCAGCTGGACTAGCTCCTACGAGCAGTACTTC.